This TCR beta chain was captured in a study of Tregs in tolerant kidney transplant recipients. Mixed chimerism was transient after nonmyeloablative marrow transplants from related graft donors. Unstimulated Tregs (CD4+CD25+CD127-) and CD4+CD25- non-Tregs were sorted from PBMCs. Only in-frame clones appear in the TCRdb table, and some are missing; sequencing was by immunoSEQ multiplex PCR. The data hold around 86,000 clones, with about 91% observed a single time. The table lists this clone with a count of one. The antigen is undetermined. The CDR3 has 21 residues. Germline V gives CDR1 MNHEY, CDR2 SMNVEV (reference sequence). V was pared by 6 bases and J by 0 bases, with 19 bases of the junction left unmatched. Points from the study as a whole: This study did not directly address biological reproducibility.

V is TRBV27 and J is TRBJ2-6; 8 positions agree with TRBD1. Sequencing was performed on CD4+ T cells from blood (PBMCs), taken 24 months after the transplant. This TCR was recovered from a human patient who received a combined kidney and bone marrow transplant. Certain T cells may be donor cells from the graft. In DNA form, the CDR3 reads TGTGCCAGCAGCTCACAACCGGGACAGGTCCCCCCTGACTCTGGGGCCAACGTCCTGACTTTC. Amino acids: CASSSQPGQVPPDSGANVLTF.